This entry features one T cell receptor (beta chain) sequence. Antigen unknown. Germline-derived CDR1 and CDR2 are SGHNT and YENEEA. The CDR3 has 16 amino acids. After removal of 5 bases from V and 1 base from J, the junction contained 8 bases not matched to a gene. This sample is drawn from a study of shared clonotypes between healthy human individuals. Study-wide findings and caveats: Generally, naive subsets (rather than memory subsets) showed larger estimated richness. Some naive CD4 clonotypes, about 5%, turned up in common across several donors.

TCRdb's table, derived via immunoSEQ multiplex PCR, lists solely in-frame clones and lacks some. The data contain 2 million to 2.5 million clones, just over 90% of them singletons. The origin of this receptor is a man between 18 and 35 years old in good health. Some clones in this sample may be carry-over from other donors' samples. The sample consisted of naive CD4+ T cells from PBMCs. Subset defined: CD45RA+ positively selected. The J gene is TRBJ2-3, the V gene TRBV11-3, with 8 nucleotides matching TRBD2. Written as DNA, the CDR3 is TGTGCCAGCAGCCATAGATCGGGAGGGGGCACAGATACGCAGTATTTT. Its translation is CASSHRSGGGTDTQYF. The complete variable domain, with remaining parts taken from reference TRBV11-3 and TRBJ2-3, reads EAGVVQSPRYKIIEKKQPVAFWCNPISGHNTLYWYLQNLGQGPELLIRYENEEAVDDSQLPKDRFSAERLKGVDSTLKIQPAELGDSAVYLCASSHRSGGGTDTQYFGPGTRLTVL.